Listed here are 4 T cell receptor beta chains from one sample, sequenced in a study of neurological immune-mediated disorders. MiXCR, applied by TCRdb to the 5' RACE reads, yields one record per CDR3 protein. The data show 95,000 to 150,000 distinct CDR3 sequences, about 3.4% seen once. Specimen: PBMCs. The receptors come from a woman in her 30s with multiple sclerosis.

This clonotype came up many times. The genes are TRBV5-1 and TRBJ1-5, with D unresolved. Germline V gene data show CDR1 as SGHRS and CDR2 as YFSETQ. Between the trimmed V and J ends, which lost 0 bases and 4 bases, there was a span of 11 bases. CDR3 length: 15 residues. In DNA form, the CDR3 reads TGCGCCAGCAGCTTGGCTGGGGTAGGGAATCAGCCCCAGCATTTT. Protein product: CASSLAGVGNQPQHF.

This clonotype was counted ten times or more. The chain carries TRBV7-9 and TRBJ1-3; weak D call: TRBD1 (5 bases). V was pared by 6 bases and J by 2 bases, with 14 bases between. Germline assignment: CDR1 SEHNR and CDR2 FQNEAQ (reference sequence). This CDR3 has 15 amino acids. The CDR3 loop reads CASSKGQITGNTIYF. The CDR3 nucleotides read TGTGCCAGCAGTAAGGGGCAGATAACTGGAAACACCATATATTTT.

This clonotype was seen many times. CDR3 in DNA: TGTGCCAGCAACCCGGCCGGGGGGCCGGCAGATACGCAGTATTTT. Its protein is CASNPAGGPADTQYF. The V call is TRBV5-6, the J call TRBJ2-3, with D tentatively TRBD2 (7 bases). V was pared by 6 bases and J by 4 bases, with 18 bases between. Germline lookup yields CDR1 SGHDT and CDR2 YYEEEE. The CDR3 is 15 amino acids.

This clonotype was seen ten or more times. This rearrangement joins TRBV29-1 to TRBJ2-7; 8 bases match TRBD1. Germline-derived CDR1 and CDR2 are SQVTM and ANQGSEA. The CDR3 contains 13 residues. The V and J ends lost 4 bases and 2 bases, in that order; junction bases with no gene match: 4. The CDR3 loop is CSVGKQGAYEQYF. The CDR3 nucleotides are TGCAGCGTTGGGAAACAGGGGGCCTACGAGCAGTACTTC.